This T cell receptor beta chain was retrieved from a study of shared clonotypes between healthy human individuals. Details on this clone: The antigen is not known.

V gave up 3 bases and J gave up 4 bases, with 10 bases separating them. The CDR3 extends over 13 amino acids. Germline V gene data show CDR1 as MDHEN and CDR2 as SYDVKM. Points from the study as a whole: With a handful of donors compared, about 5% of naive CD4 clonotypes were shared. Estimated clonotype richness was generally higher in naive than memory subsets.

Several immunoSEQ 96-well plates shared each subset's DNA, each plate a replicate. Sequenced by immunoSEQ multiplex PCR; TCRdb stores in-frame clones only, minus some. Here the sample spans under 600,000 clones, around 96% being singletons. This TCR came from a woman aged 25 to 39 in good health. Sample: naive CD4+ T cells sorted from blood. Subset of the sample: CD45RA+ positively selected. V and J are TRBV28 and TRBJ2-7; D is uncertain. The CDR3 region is CASSFRQAYEQYF. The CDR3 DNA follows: TGTGCCAGCAGTTTCCGGCAGGCGTACGAGCAGTACTTC. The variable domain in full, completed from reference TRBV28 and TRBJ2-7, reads DVKVTQSSRYLVKRTGEKVFLECVQDMDHENMFWYRQDPGLGLRLIYFSYDVKMKEKGDIPEGYSVSREKKERFSLILESASTNQTSMYLCASSFRQAYEQYFGPGTRLTVT.